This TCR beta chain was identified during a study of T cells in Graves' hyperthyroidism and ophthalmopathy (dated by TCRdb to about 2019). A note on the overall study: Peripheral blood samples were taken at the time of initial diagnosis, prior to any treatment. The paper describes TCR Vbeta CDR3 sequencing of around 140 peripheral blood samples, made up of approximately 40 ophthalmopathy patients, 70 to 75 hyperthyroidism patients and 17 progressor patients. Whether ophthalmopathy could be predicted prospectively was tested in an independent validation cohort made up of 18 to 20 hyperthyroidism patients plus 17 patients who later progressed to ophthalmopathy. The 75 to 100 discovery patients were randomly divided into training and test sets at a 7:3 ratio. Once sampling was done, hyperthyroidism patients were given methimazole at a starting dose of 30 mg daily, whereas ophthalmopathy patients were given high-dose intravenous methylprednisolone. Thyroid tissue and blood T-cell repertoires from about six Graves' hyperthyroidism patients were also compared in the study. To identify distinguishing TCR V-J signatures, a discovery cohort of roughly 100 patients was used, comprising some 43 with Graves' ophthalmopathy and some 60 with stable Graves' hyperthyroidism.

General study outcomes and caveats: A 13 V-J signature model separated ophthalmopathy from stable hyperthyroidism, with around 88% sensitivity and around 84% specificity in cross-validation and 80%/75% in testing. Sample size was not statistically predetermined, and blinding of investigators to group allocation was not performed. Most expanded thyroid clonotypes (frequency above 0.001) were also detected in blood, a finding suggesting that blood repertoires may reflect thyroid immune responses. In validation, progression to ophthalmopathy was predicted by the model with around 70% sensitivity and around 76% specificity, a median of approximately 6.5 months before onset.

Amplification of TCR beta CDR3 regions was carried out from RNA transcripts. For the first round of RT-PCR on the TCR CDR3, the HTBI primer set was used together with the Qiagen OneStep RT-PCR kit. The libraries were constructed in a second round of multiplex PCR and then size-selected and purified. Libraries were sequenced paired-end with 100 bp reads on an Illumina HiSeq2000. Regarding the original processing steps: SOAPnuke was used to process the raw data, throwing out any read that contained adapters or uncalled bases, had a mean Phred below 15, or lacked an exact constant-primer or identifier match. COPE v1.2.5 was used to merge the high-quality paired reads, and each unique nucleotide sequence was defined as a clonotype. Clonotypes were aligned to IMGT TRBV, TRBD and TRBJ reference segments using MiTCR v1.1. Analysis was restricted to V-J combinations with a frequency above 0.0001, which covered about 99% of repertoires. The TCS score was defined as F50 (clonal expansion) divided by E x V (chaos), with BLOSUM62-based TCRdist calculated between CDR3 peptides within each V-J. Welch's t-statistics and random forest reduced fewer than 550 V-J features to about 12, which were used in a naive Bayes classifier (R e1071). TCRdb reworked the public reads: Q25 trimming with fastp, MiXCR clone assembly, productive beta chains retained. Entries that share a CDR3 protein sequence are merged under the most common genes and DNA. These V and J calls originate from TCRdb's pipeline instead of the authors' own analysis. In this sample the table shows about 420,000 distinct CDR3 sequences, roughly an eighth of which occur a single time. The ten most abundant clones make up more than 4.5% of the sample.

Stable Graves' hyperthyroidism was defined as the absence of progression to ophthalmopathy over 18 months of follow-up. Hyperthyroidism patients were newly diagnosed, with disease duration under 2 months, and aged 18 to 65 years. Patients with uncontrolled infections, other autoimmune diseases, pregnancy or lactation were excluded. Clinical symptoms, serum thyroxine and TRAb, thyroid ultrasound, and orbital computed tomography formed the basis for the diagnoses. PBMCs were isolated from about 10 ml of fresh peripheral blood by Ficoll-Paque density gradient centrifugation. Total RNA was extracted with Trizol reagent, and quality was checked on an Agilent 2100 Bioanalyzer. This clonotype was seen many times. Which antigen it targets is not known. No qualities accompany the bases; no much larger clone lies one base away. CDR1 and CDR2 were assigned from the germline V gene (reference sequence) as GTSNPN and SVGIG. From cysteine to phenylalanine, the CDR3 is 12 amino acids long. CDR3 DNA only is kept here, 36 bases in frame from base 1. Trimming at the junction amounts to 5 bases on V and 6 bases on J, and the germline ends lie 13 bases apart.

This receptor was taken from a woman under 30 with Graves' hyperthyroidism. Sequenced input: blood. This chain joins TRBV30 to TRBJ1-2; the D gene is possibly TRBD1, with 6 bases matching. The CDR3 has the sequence CAWATGVNGYTF. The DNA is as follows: TGTGCCTGGGCGACAGGAGTTAATGGCTACACCTTC.